This T cell receptor beta chain was profiled in a study of shared clonotypes between healthy human individuals. With regard to this clone: Antigen: not known. A far larger clone is one base from this, pointing to a likely read error.

Study-level results: Naive CD4 clonotype sharing across a handful of donors was approximately 5.2%.

The assay was immunoSEQ multiplex PCR, and TCRdb's table has in-frame clones only and misses some. The table lists more than 90,000 clones, 67% of them singletons. Germline assignment: CDR1 LGHNA and CDR2 YSLEER. There are 13 residues in the CDR3. V was shortened by 7 bases and J by 1 base, with 10 bases between the two germline ends. The clonotype comes from a man aged 25-40 years in good health. The chain joins TRBV4-3 to TRBJ1-1, with D unresolved. The sample was memory CD8+ T cells sorted from blood. The subset was: CD45RO+ cells pooled with CCR7-negative TemRA cells. In nucleotides, the CDR3 is TGCGCCAGCATCCCCCAACGGAACACTGAAGCTTTCTTT. Translating it yields CASIPQRNTEAFF.